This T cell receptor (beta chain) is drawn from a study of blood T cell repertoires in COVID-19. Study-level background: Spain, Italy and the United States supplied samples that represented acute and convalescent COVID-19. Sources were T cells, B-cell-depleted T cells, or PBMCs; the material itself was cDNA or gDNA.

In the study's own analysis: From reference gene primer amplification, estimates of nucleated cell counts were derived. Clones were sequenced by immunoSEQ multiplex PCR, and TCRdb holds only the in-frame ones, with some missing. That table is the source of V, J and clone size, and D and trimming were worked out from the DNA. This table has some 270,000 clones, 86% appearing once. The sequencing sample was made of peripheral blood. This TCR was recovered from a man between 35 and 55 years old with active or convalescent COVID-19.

The CDR3 loop reads CASSWGNQETQYF. The CDR3 DNA follows: TGTGCCAGCAGTTGGGGCAACCAAGAGACCCAGTACTTC. This chain links TRBV12-3 or TRBV12-4 with TRBJ2-5, with D possibly TRBD1 on 5 matching bases. V was trimmed by 4 bases and J by 0 bases, leaving 6 bases between them. The CDR3 has 13 amino acids.